What follows are 30 T cell receptor beta chains derived from one specimen sequenced in a study of blood T cell repertoires in COVID-19 (dated by TCRdb to 2020 to 2022). The library came from the immunoSEQ multiplex PCR assay. TCRdb took this table from immuneACCESS and kept in-frame rearrangements with V and J called. Such tables lack part of the clones; where checked against another copy, unresolved V genes explain under half of the gap, and the rest is unexplained. Within this sample are 250,000 to 300,000 clones, with roughly 87% of them counted one time only. The biggest ten clones account for 2% to 2.5% of the sample. Sequencing input: peripheral blood. These receptors came from a woman in her fifties or sixties who had recovered from COVID-19.

V and J are TRBV18 and TRBJ1-2; 7 positions agree with TRBD1. The length of the CDR3 is 13 residues. V dropped 5 bases and J dropped 3; count of bases not matched to a gene: 3. Germline-derived CDR1 and CDR2 are KGHSH and LQKENI. The CDR3: CASSSGQDYGYTF. DNA for the CDR3: TGTGCCAGCTCATCTGGACAGGACTATGGCTACACCTTC.

V usage is TRBV2 and J usage is TRBJ1-2; a possible D gene is TRBD1 (6 bases). V lost 4 bases to trimming and J lost 4 bases, with 13 bases between them. Germline CDR1 SNHLY, CDR2 FYNNEI. CDR3 length: 14 amino acids. The CDR3 loop reads CASSGSGAGYGYTF. In DNA form, the CDR3 reads TGTGCCAGCAGTGGGTCAGGGGCGGGCTATGGCTACACCTTC.

V usage is TRBV7-9 and J usage is TRBJ1-3; 8 bases fit TRBD1. The CDR3 consists of 17 residues. The J segment lost 0 bases and the V segment lost 6 bases, leaving 10 bases of the junction unmatched. Germline V lookup: CDR1 SEHNR, CDR2 FQNEAQ (reference sequence). The CDR3 region is CASSIPPTGVSGNTIYF. The CDR3 bases are TGTGCCAGCAGTATACCCCCGACAGGGGTCTCTGGAAACACCATATATTTT.

The chain joins TRBV6-8 to TRBJ2-2, with D hard to call. The CDR3 runs to 13 residues. Germline CDR1 is MNHGY and CDR2 is SAAAGT. V lost 5 bases to trimming and J lost 3 bases, with 7 bases between them. CDR3: CASSVTDTGELFF. For the CDR3, the DNA is TGTGCCAGCAGTGTAACAGACACCGGGGAGCTGTTTTTT.

V is TRBV4-3 and J is TRBJ1-2; 9 nucleotides align to TRBD1. Germline V gene data show CDR1 as LGHNA and CDR2 as YSLEER. The V and J ends lost 6 bases and 3 bases, in that order; junction bases with no gene match: 8. CDR3 length: 15 amino acids. CDR3 sequence reads: CASSLRDRVDYGYTF. CDR3 coding DNA: TGCGCCAGCAGTCTCAGGGACAGGGTGGACTATGGCTACACCTTC.

The J gene is TRBJ1-1, the V gene TRBV5-4, with D possibly being TRBD1 (6 bases). Germline CDR1 is SGHNT and CDR2 is YYREEE (reference sequence). The CDR3 runs 14 residues. V dropped 4 bases and J dropped 7 bases, with 17 bases sitting between them. The CDR3 DNA reads as TGTGCCAGCAGCACCTACAGGGCCCTAAATGAAGCTTTCTTT. Translation: CASSTYRALNEAFF.

The chain joins TRBV28 to TRBJ2-7, with 7 nucleotides matching TRBD2. Trimming took 6 bases from V and 5 from J; bases not matched to a gene: 10. CDR1 is MDHEN and CDR2 is SYDVKM in the germline V gene. The CDR3 runs 14 residues. CDR3: CASRGGWRRDEQYF. The CDR3 DNA reads TGTGCCAGCAGGGGGGGGTGGCGTCGGGACGAGCAGTACTTC.

The CDR3 nucleotides are TGTGCCAGCAACTCCCAAGCTAGCGGGATTTGGTATGAGCAGTTCTTC. The encoded protein is CASNSQASGIWYEQFF. This chain links TRBV28 with TRBJ2-1; 9 bases align to TRBD2. The CDR3 has 16 residues. V lost 7 bases to trimming and J lost 8 bases; unmatched junction nucleotides: 15. The germline V gene has CDR1 MDHEN and CDR2 SYDVKM.

The V and J genes are TRBV7-3 and TRBJ2-2; weak D call: TRBD1 (6 bases). Looked up from germline, CDR1 is SGHTA and CDR2 is FQGTGA. V gave up 2 bases and J gave up 1 base, with 8 bases separating them. The CDR3 runs to 15 residues. CDR3 sequence (DNA): TGTGCCAGCAGCTTACCACAGGGGAACACCGGGGAGCTGTTTTTT. This translates into CASSLPQGNTGELFF. Drawing the rest from reference TRBV7-3 and TRBJ2-2, the complete variable domain is GAGVSQTPSNKVTEKGKYVELRCDPISGHTALYWYRQSLGQGPEFLIYFQGTGAADDSGLPNDRFFAVRPEGSVSTLKIQRTERGDSAVYLCASSLPQGNTGELFFGEGSRLTVL.

The chain couples TRBV7-9 to TRBJ1-1; TRBD1 aligns across 7 bases. This CDR3 spans 16 amino acids. Per the germline V gene, CDR1 is SEHNR and CDR2 is FQNEAQ (reference sequence). The trim removed 1 base at V and 1 base at J, leaving 6 bases unmatched. This CDR3 reads CASSLEARTGNTEAFF. Here the CDR3 DNA reads TGTGCCAGCAGCTTAGAGGCGCGGACAGGGAACACTGAAGCTTTCTTT.

For this clone: Other DNA sequences of this sample code for an identical CDR3. The chain recombines TRBV7-3 with TRBJ2-6; 8 bases align to TRBD1. The CDR3 contains 15 residues. The germline gives CDR1 SGHTA, CDR2 FQGTGA. After removal of 5 bases from V and 2 bases from J, the junction contained 2 bases not matched to a gene. CDR3 in DNA: TGTGCCAGCAGCGTACAGGGGGCTGGGGCCAACGTCCTGACTTTC. It yields the protein CASSVQGAGANVLTF.

The gene calls are TRBV19 and TRBJ1-2; 7 positions match TRBD1. J was trimmed by 8 bases and V by 5 bases; bases with no gene match: 20. In germline, CDR1 is LNHDA, CDR2 SQIVND (reference sequence). The CDR3 is made up of 17 amino acids. CDR3 region: CASSLHQGDRSGGGYTF. For the CDR3, the DNA is TGTGCCAGTAGTTTGCACCAGGGGGATCGAAGTGGTGGAGGCTACACCTTC.

This clone was observed a single time. This chain uses TRBV3-1 (or the pseudogene TRBV3-2) with TRBJ1-2; tentatively, D is TRBD1 (5 bases). The CDR3 has 14 residues. In germline, CDR1 is LGHDT, CDR2 YNNKEL (reference sequence). With 3 bases removed from V and 6 bases from J, the gap between germline ends came to 14 bases. This CDR3 is CASSQVQGRHGYTF. Here the CDR3 DNA reads TGTGCCAGCAGCCAGGTTCAGGGTAGGCATGGCTACACCTTC.

The gene calls are TRBV5-1 and TRBJ2-3, with D uncertain. Germline V lookup: CDR1 SGHRS, CDR2 YFSETQ. This CDR3 spans 14 amino acids. Trimming cost V 0 bases and J 1 base, with 6 bases left between them. CDR3 nucleotide sequence: TGCGCCAGCAGCTTGGTCCCAGGCACAGATACGCAGTATTTT. Translation: CASSLVPGTDTQYF.

This clone was seen a handful of times. The chain carries TRBV20-1 and TRBJ1-6; D is undetermined. From germline, CDR1 is DFQATT and CDR2 SNEGSKA (reference sequence). V was trimmed by 3 bases and J by 0 bases, leaving 6 bases between them. The CDR3 is made up of 14 amino acids. The CDR3 loop reads CSASESSYNSPLHF. The CDR3 region has the DNA TGCAGTGCTAGTGAGAGCTCCTATAATTCACCCCTCCACTTT.

This chain links TRBV19 with TRBJ2-2, with 9 nucleotides matching TRBD2. Trimming removed 2 bases from V and 8 bases from J; junction bases left unmatched: 6. The CDR3 sequence is 15 residues long. Looked up from germline, CDR1 is LNHDA and CDR2 is SQIVND (reference sequence). The CDR3 nucleotides read TGTGCCAGTAGTATATGGATAGCGGGAGTAGGGGAGCTGTTTTTT. Its translation: CASSIWIAGVGELFF.

The chain is built from TRBV3-1 (or the pseudogene TRBV3-2) and TRBJ2-3; perhaps TRBD2 as D (6 bases). There are 17 residues in the CDR3. Germline V lookup: CDR1 LGHDT, CDR2 YNNKEL (reference sequence). V was clipped by 5 bases and J by 0 bases, with 18 bases between them. This chain's CDR3 is CASSSPPGVASTDTQYF. The CDR3 DNA sequence: TGTGCCAGCAGCTCCCCGCCGGGGGTTGCTAGCACAGATACGCAGTATTTT.

The rearrangement joins TRBV9 to TRBJ2-6; a possible D gene is TRBD1 (5 bases). Germline lookup yields CDR1 SGDLS and CDR2 YYNGEE. The length of the CDR3 is 16 residues. V gave up 1 base and J gave up 4 bases, with 12 bases separating them. The CDR3 loop reads CASSVWGVAGANVLTF. The CDR3 DNA reads as TGTGCCAGCAGCGTATGGGGCGTCGCCGGGGCCAACGTCCTGACTTTC.

The V and J genes are TRBV5-4 and TRBJ2-7, with D tentatively TRBD2 (6 bases). The V gene lost 0 bases and the J gene lost 4 bases, with 20 bases spanning the gap. From germline, CDR1 is SGHNT and CDR2 YYREEE (reference sequence). The CDR3 runs to 17 residues. The CDR3 DNA reads TGTGCCAGCAGCTTGGGTGTCCCCGGGACTTATTCTTACGAGCAGTACTTC. Translating gives CASSLGVPGTYSYEQYF.

The chain employs TRBV24-1 and TRBJ1-5, with TRBD1 matching 9 bases. From germline, CDR1 is KGHDR and CDR2 SFDVKD. The V segment lost 6 bases and the J segment 6 bases; nucleotides outside the gene matches: 8. The CDR3 has 15 amino acids. CDR3 sequence (DNA): TGTGCCACCAGTACTACAGGGGGCTTATTTCAGCCCCAGCATTTT. The encoded protein is CATSTTGGLFQPQHF.

This clone was found a few times. The gene calls are TRBV29-1 and TRBJ1-1; D is perhaps TRBD1 (5 bases). Germline assignment: CDR1 SQVTM and CDR2 ANQGSEA. The CDR3 contains 14 residues. Trimming cost V 0 bases and J 3 bases, with 11 bases left between them. The CDR3 is CSVEDAGKDTEAFF. CDR3 nucleotide sequence: TGCAGCGTTGAAGACGCAGGGAAGGACACTGAAGCTTTCTTT. Filled out from reference TRBV29-1 and TRBJ1-1, the complete variable domain reads SAVISQKPSRDICQRGTSLTIQCQVDSQVTMMFWYRQQPGQSLTLIATANQGSEATYESGFVIDKFPISRPNLTFSTLTVSNMSPEDSSIYLCSVEDAGKDTEAFFGQGTRLTVV.

This chain joins TRBV6-2 or TRBV6-3 and TRBJ1-1, with a weak D call TRBD1 (5 bases). V was shortened by 2 bases and J by 0 bases, with 13 bases between the two germline ends. From germline, CDR1 is MNHEY and CDR2 SVGEGT. The CDR3 sequence is 16 residues long. CDR3 loop: CASSYRGGSLNTEAFF. CDR3 coding DNA: TGTGCCAGCAGTTACCGGGGGGGGAGCTTGAACACTGAAGCTTTCTTT.

The gene calls are TRBV7-2 and TRBJ1-1; no clear D. Per the germline V gene, CDR1 is SGHTA and CDR2 is FQGNSA. Trimming removed 1 base from V and 1 base from J, with 7 bases in between. CDR3 length: 14 residues. In nucleotides, the CDR3 is TGTGCCAGCAGCTTAGTCCCCCAGAACACTGAAGCTTTCTTT. Amino acid sequence: CASSLVPQNTEAFF.

CDR3 sequence reads: CASSTRGLATDTQYF. DNA of the CDR3: TGTGCCAGCAGCACTAGGGGACTAGCGACAGATACGCAGTATTTT. The gene calls are TRBV6-4 and TRBJ2-3; TRBD2 aligns across 10 bases. The CDR3 contains 15 residues. Germline CDR1 reads MRHNA; CDR2 reads SNTAGT. V trimming: 6 bases; J trimming: 3 bases; junction bases outside the gene matches: 6.

This chain links TRBV19 with TRBJ1-1, with a weak D call TRBD1 (6 bases). The CDR3 length is 13 residues. The germline V gene encodes CDR1 LNHDA and CDR2 SQIVND (reference sequence). Trimming stripped 6 bases from V and 3 bases from J, with 11 bases between. The CDR3 DNA reads as TGTGCCAGTAGCTATAACAGGGACACTGAAGCTTTCTTT. Residues: CASSYNRDTEAFF.

This chain uses TRBV19 with TRBJ1-3; 8 nucleotides line up with TRBD1. J gave up 2 bases and V 5 bases, and 2 bases lay outside the gene matches. There are 14 residues in the CDR3. The germline V gene encodes CDR1 LNHDA and CDR2 SQIVND (reference sequence). This CDR3 reads CASSPTGAGNTIYF. CDR3 DNA sequence: TGTGCCAGTAGTCCGACAGGGGCTGGAAACACCATATATTTT.

The CDR3, as DNA: TGTGCCAGCAGAGGTGGCGGGAGGGCGTACGAGCAGTACTTC. Translation: CASRGGGRAYEQYF. This chain uses TRBV7-9 with TRBJ2-7; 9 bases fit TRBD2. This CDR3 is 14 amino acids long. Germline CDR1 SEHNR, CDR2 FQNEAQ (reference sequence). V was pared by 6 bases and J by 4 bases, with 7 bases of the junction left unmatched.

The V and J genes are TRBV9 and TRBJ1-1, with D perhaps TRBD1 (5 bases). Trimming took off 0 bases at V and 1 base at J, with 7 bases between the two ends. This CDR3 spans 14 amino acids. The germline V gene has CDR1 SGDLS and CDR2 YYNGEE. The CDR3 spells CASSVGQPNTEAFF. CDR3 nucleotides: TGTGCCAGCAGCGTAGGACAGCCGAACACTGAAGCTTTCTTT.

The V and J genes are TRBV2 and TRBJ2-3, with 7 bases that match TRBD2. This CDR3 region has 13 residues. V gave up 6 bases and J gave up 8 bases; unmatched junction bases: 8. Germline CDR1 SNHLY, CDR2 FYNNEI. CDR3 amino acids: CASRDGTIGTQYF. The CDR3 bases are TGTGCCAGCAGGGATGGGACTATCGGTACGCAGTATTTT.

This chain links TRBV5-1 with TRBJ2-6; 9 bases align to TRBD1. The CDR3 covers 18 residues. Germline V gives CDR1 SGHRS, CDR2 YFSETQ. After removal of 7 bases from V and 0 bases from J, the junction contained 11 bases not matched to a gene. The CDR3 loop is CASHTTGTGSSGANVLTF. CDR3 in DNA: TGCGCCAGCCACACTACAGGGACAGGGAGCTCTGGGGCCAACGTCCTGACTTTC.